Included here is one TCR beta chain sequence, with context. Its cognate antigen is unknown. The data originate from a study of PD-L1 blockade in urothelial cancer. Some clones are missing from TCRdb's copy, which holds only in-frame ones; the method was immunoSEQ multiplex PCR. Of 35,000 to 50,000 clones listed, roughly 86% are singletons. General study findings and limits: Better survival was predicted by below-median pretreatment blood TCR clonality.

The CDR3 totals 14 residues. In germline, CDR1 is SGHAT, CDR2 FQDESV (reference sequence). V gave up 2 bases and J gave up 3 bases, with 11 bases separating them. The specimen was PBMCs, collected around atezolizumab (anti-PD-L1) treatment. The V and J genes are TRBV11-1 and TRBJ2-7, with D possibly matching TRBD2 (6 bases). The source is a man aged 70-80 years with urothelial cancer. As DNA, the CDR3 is TGTGCCAGCAGCTTATATTTGCGGGACTACGAGCAGTACTTC. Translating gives CASSLYLRDYEQYF.